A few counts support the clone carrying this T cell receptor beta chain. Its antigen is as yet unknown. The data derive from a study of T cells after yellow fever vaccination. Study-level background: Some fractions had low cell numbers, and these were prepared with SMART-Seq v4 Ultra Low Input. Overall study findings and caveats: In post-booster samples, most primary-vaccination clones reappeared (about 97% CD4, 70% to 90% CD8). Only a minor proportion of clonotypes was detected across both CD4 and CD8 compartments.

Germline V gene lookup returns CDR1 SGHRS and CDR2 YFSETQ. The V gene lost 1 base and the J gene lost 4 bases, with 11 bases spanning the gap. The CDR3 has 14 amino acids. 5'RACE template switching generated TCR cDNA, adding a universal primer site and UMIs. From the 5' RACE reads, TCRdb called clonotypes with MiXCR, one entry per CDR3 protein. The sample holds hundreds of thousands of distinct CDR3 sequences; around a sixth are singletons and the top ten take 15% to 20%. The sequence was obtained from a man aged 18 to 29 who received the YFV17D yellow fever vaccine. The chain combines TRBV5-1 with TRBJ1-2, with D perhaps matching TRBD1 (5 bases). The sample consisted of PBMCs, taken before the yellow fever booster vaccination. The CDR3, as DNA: TGCGCCAGCAGCTTGTCCAGGGCGGGCTATGGCTACACCTTC. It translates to CASSLSRAGYGYTF.